This T cell receptor beta chain derives from a study of monozygotic twins with inflammatory bowel disease. Overall study findings and caveats: IBD patients shared fewer clonotypes with other individuals than healthy twins, especially patients with disease activity signs. IBD-affected twins scored below their healthy co-twins in TCRbeta diversity (inverse Simpson). Patient-specific immunosuppressive treatments may have made repertoires more variable.

Concerning this clonotype: Its antigen is still unknown.

Germline-derived CDR1 and CDR2 are LGHNA and YSLEER. The CDR3 covers 19 residues. The template-switching step introduced UMIs that carried a 6-nucleotide sample barcode. TCRdb reprocessed the 5' RACE reads and stores each CDR3 protein as one record, lacking DNA. The sample table includes around 450,000 distinct CDR3 sequences. What was sequenced was blood. The clonotype originates from a human donor with ulcerative colitis or Crohn's disease, or a healthy co-twin of an affected twin (not recorded which). The chain carries TRBV4-3 and TRBJ2-3; the TCRdb D gene call, TRBD2, has no DNA to confirm it. CDR3 residues: CASSQDIVSGSSSTDTQYF.